The sample holds many counts of the clone carrying this T cell receptor (beta chain). Researchers amplified the TCR beta CDR3 regions from RNA transcripts. Researchers ran a first-round RT-PCR on the TCR CDR3 using the HTBI primer set. TCRdb re-called the multiplex PCR reads through MiXCR, storing one row per CDR3 protein. The sample yields around 300,000 distinct CDR3 sequences, roughly 15% seen once. These data come from a study of T cells in Graves' hyperthyroidism and ophthalmopathy. Looked up from germline, CDR1 is LGHNT and CDR2 is FRNRAP. V was clipped by 1 base and J by 4 bases, with 16 bases between them. This CDR3 has 16 amino acids. Researchers defined stable Graves' hyperthyroidism as no ophthalmopathy progression within 18 months. Newly diagnosed hyperthyroidism patients aged 18 to 65 years had disease lasting under 2 months.

Sequencing used blood. This chain links TRBV12-5 with TRBJ2-5; D is possibly TRBD2 (6 bases). This TCR was sampled from a woman aged 40 to 55 with Graves' hyperthyroidism. This CDR3 is CASGLDQIAALETQYF. CDR3 DNA sequence: TGTGCTAGTGGTTTGGACCAGATAGCGGCCCTAGAGACCCAGTACTTC.